This TCR beta chain was identified in a study of blood T cell repertoires in COVID-19. Study information: The cDNA or gDNA used as material had been derived from T cells, B-cell-depleted T cells, or PBMCs.

Repertoires were generated with immunoSEQ multiplex PCR, while TCRdb's copy carries only in-frame clones and drops some. The sample holds tens of thousands of clones, around 86% seen once. This clone was observed a single time. CDR3 length: 16 amino acids. After removal of 3 bases from V and 6 bases from J, the junction contained 6 bases not matched to a gene. Germline-derived CDR1 and CDR2 are ENHRY and SYGVKD. The J gene is TRBJ2-3, the V gene TRBV10-3; 13 bases fit TRBD2. This sequence originates from a man in his fifties or sixties with active or convalescent COVID-19. Specimen: peripheral blood. The CDR3, as DNA: TGTGCCATCAGTGAAGGACTAGCGGGGGCGGGGGATACGCAGTATTTT. This encodes CAISEGLAGAGDTQYF.